Following are 16 T cell receptor beta chains from one sample sequenced in a study of shared clonotypes between healthy human individuals. Sequencing was performed with immunoSEQ multiplex PCR; in TCRdb, only in-frame clones are kept and a portion is missing. Of about 1.5 million clones detected, approximately 98% appear once; the ten largest clones hold about 0.45%. Source material: naive CD4+ T cells sorted from blood. Documented subset: CD45RA+ positively selected. The origin of the receptors is a man aged 25 to 45 in good health.

The chain links TRBV5-1 to TRBJ2-5; TRBD2 agrees at 14 bases. Trimming at V came to 4 bases and at J to 5 bases, leaving 4 bases not matched to a gene. CDR1 and CDR2 (germline): SGHRS, YFSETQ. The CDR3 is 15 residues long. DNA for the CDR3: TGCGCCAGCAGCACGGGACTAGCGGGAGAGGAGACCCAGTACTTC. Its protein product is CASSTGLAGEETQYF.

For this clone: Germline and junction disagree at one end, which may indicate a read error. V usage is TRBV10-1 and J usage is TRBJ2-7; 7 nucleotides match TRBD2. The germline gives CDR1 WNHNN, CDR2 SYGVQD (reference sequence). There are 16 residues in the CDR3. The CDR3 DNA follows: TGCGCCAGCAGCGAGTGTATGACGGGACTAACCTACGAGCAGTACTTC. It is translated as CASSECMTGLTYEQYF.

The gene calls are TRBV28 and TRBJ2-6; D assignment may be TRBD1 or TRBD2 (6 bases each). The V gene's germline CDR1 is MDHEN and CDR2 SYDVKM. The CDR3 length is 19 residues. V was shortened by 0 bases and J by 0 bases, with 15 bases between the two germline ends. The CDR3 is CASSLWPGGPDSGANVLTF. DNA for the CDR3: TGTGCCAGCAGTTTATGGCCCGGGGGCCCGGACTCTGGGGCCAACGTCCTGACTTTC.

The V and J genes are TRBV5-1 and TRBJ2-2; no definite D call. Trimming took 4 bases from V and 2 from J, leaving 12 bases between them. Germline CDR1 is SGHRS and CDR2 is YFSETQ. The CDR3 length is 15 residues. CDR3: CASSRPQINTGELFF. The CDR3 coding sequence is TGCGCCAGCAGCCGGCCGCAGATTAACACCGGGGAGCTGTTTTTT.

V gene TRBV6-5 combines with J gene TRBJ1-4; D might be TRBD1 (5 bases). V lost 6 bases to trimming and J lost 4 bases, with 12 bases between them. The CDR3 is 14 residues long. CDR1 is MNHEY and CDR2 is SVGAGI in the germline V gene. CDR3 sequence reads: CASSPGTVNEKLFF. The CDR3 nucleotides read TGTGCCAGCAGCCCCGGGACGGTTAATGAAAAACTGTTTTTT.

The chain recombines TRBV23-1 with TRBJ1-2; D is perhaps TRBD1 (5 bases). TRBV23-1 is reported as an ORF; its role is uncertain. V gave up 4 bases and J gave up 5 bases, with 20 bases separating them. The CDR3 runs to 16 residues. The CDR3 spells CASSPRAQGSWYGYTF. In DNA form, the CDR3 reads TGCGCCAGCAGTCCGAGGGCGCAGGGATCTTGGTATGGCTACACCTTC.

J is TRBJ1-2 and V is TRBV2; weak D call: TRBD1 (5 bases). V lost 4 bases, J lost 3 bases, and 18 bases lay in between. Germline CDR1 SNHLY, CDR2 FYNNEI. CDR3 size: 16 residues. The CDR3 here is CASSGRGTLSDYGYTF. The CDR3 DNA sequence: TGTGCCAGCAGTGGAAGGGGCACCCTTTCCGACTATGGCTACACCTTC. Full variable domain (remainder filled in from reference TRBV2 and TRBJ1-2): EPEVTQTPSHQVTQMGQEVILRCVPISNHLYFYWYRQILGQKVEFLVSFYNNEISEKSEIFDDQFSVERPDGSNFTLKIRSTKLEDSAMYFCASSGRGTLSDYGYTFGSGTRLTVV.

The chain links TRBV5-4 to TRBJ1-4; D may be TRBD1 (6 bases). Germline loops: CDR1 SGHNT, CDR2 YYREEE (reference sequence). The CDR3 is 16 amino acids. The germline V and J ends were trimmed by 2 bases and 5 bases, with 16 bases remaining between them. The CDR3 is CASSFGQNLPNEKLFF. The CDR3 bases are TGTGCCAGCAGCTTCGGACAGAATCTGCCCAATGAAAAACTGTTTTTT. Full variable domain (outside the CDR3, taken from reference TRBV5-4 and TRBJ1-4): ETGVTQSPTHLIKTRGQQVTLRCSSQSGHNTVSWYQQALGQGPQFIFQYYREEENGRGNFPPRFSGLQFPNYSSELNVNALELDDSALYLCASSFGQNLPNEKLFFGSGTQLSVL.

The J gene is TRBJ2-2, the V gene TRBV29-1; D may be TRBD1 (6 bases). There are 14 residues in the CDR3. V lost 7 bases and J 0 bases, leaving 12 bases between the germline ends. CDR1 is SQVTM, CDR2 ANQGSEA, per germline. The CDR3, as DNA: TGCAGCGGGCAAAGACAGGCGAACACCGGGGAGCTGTTTTTT. Encoded protein: CSGQRQANTGELFF.

The genes are TRBV5-1 and TRBJ2-5; the D gene is possibly TRBD2 (5 bases). The CDR3 runs to 14 residues. V was cut by 0 bases and J by 5 bases, with 11 bases left in between. Germline CDR1 reads SGHRS; CDR2 reads YFSETQ. This CDR3 reads CASSLAGETETQYF. The DNA of the CDR3 is TGCGCCAGCAGCTTGGCCGGGGAAACGGAGACCCAGTACTTC. The variable domain in full, completed from reference TRBV5-1 and TRBJ2-5, reads KAGVTQTPRYLIKTRGQQVTLSCSPISGHRSVSWYQQTPGQGLQFLFEYFSETQRNKGNFPGRFSGRQFSNSRSEMNVSTLELGDSALYLCASSLAGETETQYFGPGTRLLVL.

The chain links TRBV10-3 to TRBJ2-7, with unresolved D. The CDR3 runs 15 residues. V lost 0 bases to trimming and J lost 2 bases, with 11 bases between them. CDR1 and CDR2 from the germline V gene are ENHRY and SYGVKD. The CDR3 region is CAISESVPVAYEQYF. The CDR3 bases are TGTGCCATCAGTGAGTCTGTCCCAGTCGCCTACGAGCAGTACTTC.

The V gene is TRBV2, the J gene TRBJ2-3, with TRBD2 matching 9 bases. The germline gives CDR1 SNHLY, CDR2 FYNNEI. Losses at the gene ends were 3 bases for V and 3 bases for J; bases not matched to a gene: 4. This CDR3 region has 15 residues. CDR3 in amino acids: CASSELAGYTDTQYF. The CDR3 DNA is TGTGCCAGCAGTGAGCTAGCGGGATATACAGATACGCAGTATTTT.

The chain employs TRBV4-1 and TRBJ2-7; possibly TRBD1 or TRBD2 for D (5 bases each). From germline, CDR1 is MGHRA and CDR2 YSYEKL. This CDR3 is 14 amino acids long. The germline V and J ends were trimmed by 5 bases and 3 bases, with 14 bases remaining between them. The DNA for the CDR3 is TGCGCCAGCAGCTATCCGGGACGTTACTACGAGCAGTACTTC. Translating gives CASSYPGRYYEQYF.

The chain recombines TRBV29-1 with TRBJ2-7; 8 bases match TRBD1. The CDR3 loop spans 15 amino acids. Germline V CDR1 and CDR2: SQVTM, ANQGSEA. V shed 8 bases, J shed 2 bases, and the junction held 14 bases outside the gene matches. CDR3 region: CSPGPDRGCPYEQYF. DNA of the CDR3: TGCAGCCCCGGGCCCGACAGGGGATGCCCCTACGAGCAGTACTTC.

CDR3 DNA: TGTGCCAGCAGGTCCGGGACTCGCACCGGGGAGCTGTTTTTT. It translates to CASRSGTRTGELFF. The genes are TRBV2 and TRBJ2-2; D is perhaps TRBD2 (6 bases). Germline V gene sequence: CDR1 SNHLY, CDR2 FYNNEI. Trimming removed 6 bases from V and 4 bases from J, with 12 bases in between. The CDR3 sequence is 14 residues long.

The chain is built from TRBV19 and TRBJ2-2; 8 positions match TRBD2. Germline V CDR1 and CDR2: LNHDA, SQIVND (reference sequence). V lost 6 bases to trimming and J lost 0 bases; unmatched junction nucleotides: 6. The CDR3 totals 16 residues. The CDR3 sequence is CASSHSAGANTGELFF. For the CDR3, the DNA is TGTGCCAGTAGCCATTCAGCGGGGGCGAACACCGGGGAGCTGTTTTTT.